One and the same sample provided the 8 T cell receptor beta chains below, sequenced in a study of vaccination effects on CD4 cells after COVID-19. Data came from immunoSEQ multiplex PCR; TCRdb stores just in-frame clones and leaves some out. Counted here are 40,000 to 50,000 clones, approximately 81% occurring once; the ten biggest clones make up less than 30%. Antigen-specific CD4+ T cell clonotypes were called by their expansion after viral peptide-pool culture in ViraFEST. At the end of over 8 days of culture, CD4+ T cells were isolated. PCR showed that the person got SARS-CoV-2 infection at some point between March and December 2020. These TCRs' antigens remain unknown. The specimen comprised CD4+ T cells from PBMCs cultured with a peptide pool, sampled before COVID-19 vaccination. These TCRs come from a human donor who had a prior SARS-CoV-2 infection.

The chain combines TRBV9 with TRBJ1-2; D ambiguous. Germline assignment: CDR1 SGDLS and CDR2 YYNGEE. This CDR3 is built from 13 residues. Between the trimmed V and J ends, which lost 3 bases and 2 bases, there was a span of 8 bases. CDR3 protein: CASSATVNYGYTF. Written as DNA, the CDR3 is TGTGCCAGCAGCGCGACGGTGAACTATGGCTACACCTTC. Combining the CDR3 with reference TRBV9 and TRBJ1-2 gives the whole variable domain DSGVTQTPKHLITATGQRVTLRCSPRSGDLSVYWYQQSLDQGLQFLIQYYNGEERAKGNILERFSAQQFPDLHSELNLSSLELGDSALYFCASSATVNYGYTFGSGTRLTVV.

This clone has only a few counts. This chain uses TRBV5-4 with TRBJ2-5; D may match TRBD1 or TRBD2 (6 bases each). V lost 0 bases to trimming and J lost 2 bases, with 14 bases between them. CDR3 length: 16 amino acids. Germline values: CDR1 SGHNT, CDR2 YYREEE (reference sequence). Here the CDR3 reads CASSLAPAGQQETQYF. The CDR3 nucleotides are TGTGCCAGCAGCTTGGCCCCTGCGGGACAACAAGAGACCCAGTACTTC.

The chain links TRBV2 to TRBJ2-6, with D tentatively TRBD1 or TRBD2 (5 bases each). The CDR3 consists of 17 residues. Trimming took 3 bases from V and 0 from J, leaving 12 bases between them. In germline, CDR1 is SNHLY, CDR2 FYNNEI. The CDR3 loop reads CASSEQGPSSGANVLTF. CDR3 nucleotides: TGTGCCAGCAGTGAGCAGGGACCTAGCTCTGGGGCCAACGTCCTGACTTTC.

The chain's CDR3 is CASSYRGYGYTF. CDR3 bases: TGTGCCAGCAGTTACCGTGGGTATGGCTACACCTTC. The J gene is TRBJ1-2, the V gene TRBV6-2 or TRBV6-3, with D uncertain. CDR3 length equals 12 residues. The V gene lost 2 bases and the J gene lost 5 bases, with 6 bases spanning the gap. The germline V gene has CDR1 MNHEY and CDR2 SVGEGT.

This clone was counted a few times. This chain connects TRBV4-2 to TRBJ2-1; 9 bases agree with TRBD2. V lost 1 base to trimming and J lost 8 bases; unmatched junction nucleotides: 15. The CDR3 is made up of 18 amino acids. CDR1 and CDR2 from the germline V gene are LGHNA and YNFKEQ. CDR3 bases: TGTGCCAGCAGCCAAGGTCGTGATAGCGGGGGCCCAGGGTATGAGCAGTTCTTC. Translating it yields CASSQGRDSGGPGYEQFF.

The genes are TRBV3-1 (or the pseudogene TRBV3-2) and TRBJ1-1; 7 bases fit TRBD1. Germline CDR1 is LGHDT and CDR2 is YNNKEL (reference sequence). Losses at the gene ends were 4 bases for V and 3 bases for J; bases not matched to a gene: 8. The CDR3 length is 15 residues. DNA for the CDR3: TGTGCCAGCAGCCCATCGACAGGGTGGGACACTGAAGCTTTCTTT. Translating gives CASSPSTGWDTEAFF.

The genes are TRBV15 and TRBJ2-7, with D possibly called TRBD1 or TRBD2 (5 bases each). CDR1 and CDR2 (germline): LNHNV, YYDKDF (reference sequence). There are 13 residues in the CDR3. The ends were cut back, 6 bases at V and 5 bases at J, with 14 bases in the middle. CDR3 sequence (DNA): TGTGCCACCAGGCGGAACCGGGGCCACGAGCAGTACTTC. This gives the protein CATRRNRGHEQYF.

J is TRBJ2-1 and V is TRBV6-6, with D maybe TRBD1 (6 bases). Looked up from germline, CDR1 is MNHNY and CDR2 is SVGAGI (reference sequence). The CDR3 runs to 13 residues. V was shortened by 8 bases and J by 7 bases, with 15 bases between the two germline ends. CDR3 DNA sequence: TGTGCCAGCTATTCAGGGGCGGCGAATGAGCAGTTCTTC. Protein: CASYSGAANEQFF.